This T cell receptor beta chain was recorded in a study of graft-versus-host responses after intestinal transplantation. Study summary: Tacrolimus plus steroids were given to all recipients for roughly three years, preceded by anti-thymocyte globulin induction.

General observations from the study: Early post-transplant falls in HvG clones accompanied the peak levels of circulating GvH clones. Recipient marrow contained GvH clones, some of which appeared first in ileum or blood.

Clones were sequenced by immunoSEQ multiplex PCR, and TCRdb holds only the in-frame ones, with some missing. The sample shows some 120,000 clones, 93% of them seen only once. A word on this clone: Its antigen is not known.

The receptor was isolated from a human donor who was the organ donor for an intestinal transplant. Source: unstimulated CD8+ T cells sorted from spleen or lymph node cells, taken before transplant.

This chain's CDR3 is CASSASGSSYNEQFF. The CDR3 nucleotides are TGTGCCAGCAGTGCGAGCGGGAGCTCCTACAATGAGCAGTTCTTC. The chain uses TRBV6-1 and TRBJ2-1; 8 bases fit TRBD2. The CDR3 consists of 15 residues. Germline V CDR1 and CDR2: MNHNS, SASEGT. With 4 bases clipped from V and 0 bases from J, the junction kept 2 bases outside the gene matches.